The 7 T cell receptor beta chains below all came from one sample that was sequenced in a study of T cells in Graves' hyperthyroidism and ophthalmopathy. Amplification targeted TCR beta CDR3 regions from RNA transcripts. The HTBI primer set drove a first-round RT-PCR of the TCR CDR3. TCRdb passed the multiplex PCR reads through MiXCR, listing each CDR3 protein once. The table lists a few hundred thousand distinct CDR3 sequences, around 45% of them singletons. Sequenced material: peripheral blood or thyroid tissue (not recorded which). These receptors came from a woman in her late teens or twenties with Graves' hyperthyroidism.

This rearrangement joins TRBV2 to TRBJ1-4; no reliable D call. The V and J ends lost 4 bases and 8 bases respectively, with 11 bases between them. The germline V gene has CDR1 SNHLY and CDR2 FYNNEI. The CDR3 has 13 amino acids. The CDR3 sequence is CASSARVEEKLFF. The CDR3 nucleotides read TGTGCCAGCAGTGCTCGGGTTGAAGAAAAACTGTTTTTT.

This clonotype was seen only once. A much larger clone is a single base away; this may be a read error. This chain uses TRBV5-1 with TRBJ1-4; D is unresolved. Per germline, CDR1 SGHRS and CDR2 YFSETQ. CDR3 length equals 12 residues. The CDR3 protein is CASSHSGEKLLF. The CDR3 region has the DNA TGTGCCAGCAGCCATAGTGGTGAAAAACTGCTTTTT.

This clonotype has a handful of counts. The chain has TRBV5-1 and TRBJ2-3; the match to TRBD2 covers 10 bases. V lost 3 bases to trimming and J lost 8 bases; unmatched junction nucleotides: 6. The CDR3 has 14 amino acids. Germline V gives CDR1 SGHRS, CDR2 YFSETQ. Here the CDR3 DNA reads TGCGCCAGCAGCTCGAGCGGGAGGGCCGGTACGCAGTATTTT. It translates to CASSSSGRAGTQYF. The variable domain in full, with the rest retrieved from reference TRBV5-1 and TRBJ2-3, is KAGVTQTPRYLIKTRGQQVTLSCSPISGHRSVSWYQQTPGQGLQFLFEYFSETQRNKGNFPGRFSGRQFSNSRSEMNVSTLELGDSALYLCASSSSGRAGTQYFGPGTRLTVL.

The V call is TRBV18, the J call TRBJ1-1; possibly TRBD1 for D (5 bases). Germline V lookup: CDR1 KGHSH, CDR2 LQKENI. Trimming shortened V by 3 bases and J by 0 bases, and 11 bases separated the two germline ends. The CDR3 contains 15 residues. The CDR3 loop is CASSPGPSMNTEAFF. Written as DNA, the CDR3 is TGTGCCAGCTCACCGGGACCTTCAATGAACACTGAAGCTTTCTTT.

The sample holds a few counts of this clonotype. The chain uses TRBV5-1 and TRBJ1-4, with D maybe TRBD1 (6 bases). The CDR3 totals 14 residues. The germline CDR1 and CDR2 sequences are SGHRS and YFSETQ. With 0 bases removed from V and 8 bases from J, the gap between germline ends came to 11 bases. The CDR3 spells CASSLEGGSEKLFF. In DNA, the CDR3 is TGCGCCAGCAGCTTGGAGGGGGGCAGCGAAAAACTGTTTTTT.

Many counts were recorded for this clonotype. The chain couples TRBV11-1 to TRBJ1-2; D is undetermined. The CDR3 loop spans 12 amino acids. CDR1 is SGHAT and CDR2 is FQDESV in the germline V gene (reference sequence). V lost 5 bases and J 6 bases, leaving 10 bases between the germline ends. CDR3 bases: TGTGCCAGCAGCCCACGGTGCGATGGCTACACCTTC. Amino acid sequence: CASSPRCDGYTF.

This clonotype was seen at least ten times. This rearrangement joins TRBV2 to TRBJ1-5; D not resolved. Germline CDR1 and CDR2: SNHLY and FYNNEI. V was shortened by 4 bases and J by 7 bases, with 11 bases between the two germline ends. CDR3 length equals 13 residues. The CDR3: CASSGTQLQPQHF. The DNA of the CDR3 is TGTGCCAGCAGTGGTACTCAGTTACAGCCCCAGCATTTT.